The rows below give T cell receptor beta chains drawn from one sample of a study of blood T cell repertoires in COVID-19. TCRdb keeps only in-frame clones here, not all; method: immunoSEQ multiplex PCR. The sample yields roughly 230,000 clones, around 88% seen once. The sample was peripheral blood. These TCRs come from a man between 40 and 49 years old with active or convalescent COVID-19. Both conserved end residues are part of each CDR3. D genes are given only for firm matches. Size is stated for part of the rows, as once, few or many counts, or as a class when the clone is expanded.

j_call	d_call	v_call	clone_size	cdr3_nt	cdr3_aa
TRBJ2-7	-	TRBV19	-	TGTGCCAGTAGTTCCTTCCCCCAGGGGCCGCGCGGCTACGAGCAGTACTTC	CASSSFPQGPRGYEQYF
TRBJ2-1	-	TRBV19	-	TGTGCCAGTAGTAAGGCAGGGGAGTGGGGCAATGAGCAGTTCTTC	CASSKAGEWGNEQFF
TRBJ2-3	-	TRBV5-1	-	TGCGCCAGCAGCTTGGGGGCCGGTGCGGGAACAGATACGCAGTATTTT	CASSLGAGAGTDTQYF
TRBJ1-5	TRBD1	TRBV19	-	TGTGCCAGTGCTGGACAGGGCGGTCAGCCCCAGCATTTT	CASAGQGGQPQHF
TRBJ2-1	-	TRBV9	-	TGTGCCAGTTCATATAGCTCCTACAATGAGCAGTTCTTC	CASSYSSYNEQFF
TRBJ1-4	-	TRBV27	-	TGTGCCAGCAGGAGGTTATCGGCCGGGCAGGGGCAGGAAAAACTGTTTTTT	CASRRLSAGQGQEKLFF
TRBJ1-2	-	TRBV12-3/TRBV12-4	-	TGTGCCAGCAGTTTATTGGGGGGTGGAGGCTACACCTTC	CASSLLGGGGYTF
TRBJ1-2	TRBD1	TRBV5-1	once	TGCGCCAGCAGCTTATTAACAGGGGGGAACTATGGCTACACCTTC	CASSLLTGGNYGYTF
TRBJ2-7	-	TRBV19	-	TGTGCCAGTAGTATAGTCGCGGACATCGGAAACTACGAGCAGTACTTC	CASSIVADIGNYEQYF
TRBJ1-6	-	TRBV6-1	-	TGTGCCAGCAGTGAAGCCCTGCTAGTCATGTATAATTCACCCCTCCACTTT	CASSEALLVMYNSPLHF
TRBJ1-2	-	TRBV11-2	-	TGTGCCAGCAGCTTGGCCCTCGGACAGTCGGCCTATGGCTACACCTTC	CASSLALGQSAYGYTF
TRBJ2-5	TRBD2	TRBV3-1/TRBV3-2	-	TGTGCCAGCAGCCTAGGGACTAGCGGGGGGGCCCAGTACTTC	CASSLGTSGGAQYF
TRBJ1-1	-	TRBV7-2	-	TGTGCCAGCAGCTTAAGGCAAGGCGGGGTGAGGACTGAAGCTTTCTTT	CASSLRQGGVRTEAFF
TRBJ1-5	-	TRBV7-8	-	TGTGCCAGCAGCCCCGTCAATCAGCCCCAGCATTTT	CASSPVNQPQHF
TRBJ1-5	TRBD1	TRBV6-5	-	TGTGCCAGCAGTTACGGGGGACAGGGACATCAGCCCCAGCATTTT	CASSYGGQGHQPQHF
TRBJ1-6	TRBD1	TRBV5-4	-	TGTGCCAGTTCGACAGGGTTTACCGTTAATTCACCCCTCCACTTT	CASSTGFTVNSPLHF
TRBJ2-5	-	TRBV11-2	-	TGTGCCAGCAGCTCACGAACACAGCACCAAGAGACCCAGTACTTC	CASSSRTQHQETQYF
TRBJ2-1	-	TRBV6-5	-	TGTGCCAGCAGTTACTCGCCCGTGTCTCTCGGGAATGAGCAGTTCTTC	CASSYSPVSLGNEQFF
TRBJ1-5	TRBD1	TRBV19	-	TGTGCCAGTAGTAGGGGGACAGGGGTCAGTCAGCCCCAGCATTTT	CASSRGTGVSQPQHF
TRBJ2-1	TRBD1	TRBV3-1/TRBV3-2	-	TGTGCCAGCAGCCTTCGACAGGGGGGGTTTGATGAGCAGTTCTTC	CASSLRQGGFDEQFF
TRBJ2-5	-	TRBV5-8	-	TGTGCCAGCAGCTTGGAAGCCCGGGGGACCCAGTACTTC	CASSLEARGTQYF
TRBJ1-2	TRBD1	TRBV19	-	TGTGCCAGTAGTATTAGGGGACCCGGGACAGGGGGCCGTATTTCCATTAACTATGGCTACACCTTC	CASSIRGPGTGGRISINYGYTF
TRBJ1-2	TRBD1	TRBV6-4	-	TGTGCCAGCAGGGCGACAGGGGCCTATGGCTACACCTTC	CASRATGAYGYTF
TRBJ2-5	TRBD2	TRBV5-1	-	TGCGCCAGCAGCTTGTGGGAGGGTTCAGAGACCCAGTACTTC	CASSLWEGSETQYF
TRBJ2-7	-	TRBV6-6	-	TGTGCCAGCAGTTACTTGGACAGTTCTTCCTACGAGCAGTACTTC	CASSYLDSSSYEQYF
TRBJ2-3	TRBD2	TRBV4-3	-	TGCGCCAGCAGCCCGGAACTAGCGGGGGGCTTTAGCACAGATACGCAGTATTTT	CASSPELAGGFSTDTQYF
TRBJ1-5	-	TRBV19	-	TGTGCCAGTAGTATATCAGTCCAAATAATAAATCAGCCCCAGCATTTT	CASSISVQIINQPQHF
TRBJ2-7	TRBD1	TRBV4-1	-	TGCGCCAGCAGCCCGGGACAGGGGGCGGGGGAGCAGTACTTC	CASSPGQGAGEQYF
TRBJ2-1	-	TRBV6-2/TRBV6-3	-	TGTGCCAGCAGTTTGGGGAGACCCTACAATGAGCAGTTCTTC	CASSLGRPYNEQFF
TRBJ2-2	-	TRBV30	-	TGTGCCTGGACAGGTGTGGCCGGGGAGCTGTTTTTT	CAWTGVAGELFF
TRBJ2-2	TRBD1	TRBV11-2	-	TGTGCCAGCAGCGACGGGACAGGGGTCCTCACCGGGGAGCTGTTTTTT	CASSDGTGVLTGELFF
TRBJ2-1	-	TRBV7-2	few	TGTGCCAGCAGCTTAGAGGGCGACAGCTCCTACAATGAGCAGTTCTTC	CASSLEGDSSYNEQFF
TRBJ2-3	-	TRBV7-2	-	TGTGCCAGCAGCCCATTAGGTGGGGGCGGGTACACAGATACGCAGTATTTT	CASSPLGGGGYTDTQYF